These 23 T cell receptor beta chains came from one sample sequenced in a study of technical replicates of blood from a few donors. Clones were sequenced by immunoSEQ multiplex PCR, and TCRdb holds only the in-frame ones, with some missing. The sample contains under 100,000 clones, about 94% of which appear only once. Specimen: T cells isolated from PBMCs. Receptors were obtained from a human donor in good health.

V usage is TRBV13 and J usage is TRBJ2-1, with D maybe TRBD1 (6 bases). Germline values: CDR1 PRHDT, CDR2 FYEKMQ (reference sequence). The V end lost 5 bases, the J end lost 6 bases, and 14 bases lay between the germline ends. The CDR3 runs 14 residues. The CDR3 spells CASSGASRGNEQFF. The DNA for the CDR3 is TGTGCCAGCAGCGGGGCTAGCAGGGGCAATGAGCAGTTCTTC. The full variable domain, with the rest looked up from reference TRBV13 and TRBJ2-1, is AAGVIQSPRHLIKEKRETATLKCYPIPRHDTVYWYQQGPGQDPQFLISFYEKMQSDKGSIPDRFSAQQFSDYHSELNMSSLELGDSALYFCASSGASRGNEQFFGPGTRLTVL.

J is TRBJ1-2 and V is TRBV5-1; TRBD1 is a possible D gene (6 bases). Germline V CDR1 and CDR2: SGHRS, YFSETQ. The CDR3 spans 13 residues. V shed 2 bases and J shed 6 bases, with 11 bases lying between them. The CDR3 here is CASSFRRTDGYTF. The CDR3 DNA sequence: TGCGCCAGCAGCTTCCGCAGGACAGATGGCTACACCTTC.

This chain uses TRBV6-1 with TRBJ2-7; 10 bases agree with TRBD1. Trimming removed 4 bases from V and 4 bases from J; junction bases left unmatched: 13. From germline, CDR1 is MNHNS and CDR2 SASEGT. The CDR3 has 17 residues. The CDR3: CASSARDRGHPAYEQYF. As DNA, the CDR3 is TGTGCCAGCAGTGCCCGGGACAGGGGTCACCCGGCTTACGAGCAGTACTTC.

The chain couples TRBV6-5 to TRBJ2-7, with TRBD1 as a possible D gene (5 bases). The CDR3 length is 12 residues. Germline V lookup: CDR1 MNHEY, CDR2 SVGAGI. Trimming removed 4 bases from V and 4 bases from J, with 8 bases in between. The CDR3 bases are TGTGCCAGCAGTTCCGCAGGGTACGAGCAGTACTTC. Its protein product is CASSSAGYEQYF.

The chain joins TRBV21-1 to TRBJ2-1; no DNA check was done on the table's D call, TRBD2. TRBV21-1 is a recognized pseudogene. The CDR3 loop spans 17 amino acids. The CDR3 sequence is CASSKAVAASGRAEQFF. The CDR3 coding sequence is TGTGCCAGCAGCAAAGCGGTTGCGGCTAGCGGGAGGGCTGAGCAGTTCTTC.

The chain employs TRBV13 and TRBJ1-2, with TRBD1 matching 9 bases. Germline CDR1 is PRHDT and CDR2 is FYEKMQ (reference sequence). V shed 5 bases and J 7 bases; nucleotides not matched to a gene: 11. This CDR3 has 15 amino acids. For the CDR3, the DNA is TGTGCCAGCAGCGCCCGGGACAGGGATAGAGGTGGCTACACCTTC. Its protein is CASSARDRDRGGYTF.

The chain is built from TRBV2 and TRBJ2-5, with D unresolved. The germline V gene has CDR1 SNHLY and CDR2 FYNNEI. V dropped 7 bases and J dropped 5 bases, with 11 bases sitting between them. The CDR3 is 12 amino acids. This chain's CDR3 is CASMLYEETQYF. The CDR3, as DNA: TGTGCCAGCATGTTATACGAGGAGACCCAGTACTTC.

This chain joins TRBV7-3 and TRBJ2-2; D gene unclear. Germline CDR1 SGHTA, CDR2 FQGTGA. Trimming pared 0 bases from V and 5 bases from J, leaving 4 bases between. CDR3 length equals 13 residues. CDR3 amino acids: CASSLTLTGELFF. CDR3 in DNA: TGTGCCAGCAGCTTAACCCTAACCGGGGAGCTGTTTTTT. Full variable domain (outside the CDR3, taken from reference TRBV7-3 and TRBJ2-2): GAGVSQTPSNKVTEKGKYVELRCDPISGHTALYWYRQSLGQGPEFLIYFQGTGAADDSGLPNDRFFAVRPEGSVSTLKIQRTERGDSAVYLCASSLTLTGELFFGEGSRLTVL.

The V and J genes are TRBV4-2 and TRBJ1-5, with D unresolved. This CDR3 contains 20 residues. The ends were cut back, 2 bases at V and 5 bases at J, with 28 bases in the middle. The germline V gene encodes CDR1 LGHNA and CDR2 YNFKEQ. DNA of the CDR3: TGTGCCAGCAGCCAACCCTTAAGCGGGGATGGAGGAGAGGAATATCAGCCCCAGCATTTT. Amino acids: CASSQPLSGDGGEEYQPQHF.

The chain combines TRBV5-1 with TRBJ1-2; 9 bases fit TRBD1. This CDR3 has 12 amino acids. V gave up 4 bases and J gave up 8 bases; unmatched junction bases: 3. Germline V lookup: CDR1 SGHRS, CDR2 YFSETQ. CDR3 loop: CASSPTGGGYTF. DNA for the CDR3: TGCGCCAGCAGCCCCACAGGGGGCGGCTACACCTTC.

The J gene is TRBJ2-5, the V gene TRBV18; TRBD2 matches at 13 bases. V trimming: 3 bases; J trimming: 9 bases; junction bases outside the gene matches: 7. Germline-derived CDR1 and CDR2 are KGHSH and LQKENI. The CDR3 is 15 residues long. CDR3 nucleotide sequence: TGTGCCAGCTCACCTCTGGGACTAGCGGGGATGGCCCAGTACTTC. It is translated as CASSPLGLAGMAQYF.

The J gene is TRBJ2-2, the V gene TRBV27; TRBD2 aligns across 7 bases. The CDR3 is 17 amino acids. Per the germline V gene, CDR1 is MNHEY and CDR2 is SMNVEV (reference sequence). V shed 3 bases, J shed 1 base, and the junction held 8 bases outside the gene matches. Written as DNA, the CDR3 is TGTGCCAGCAGTTTGGGGGAGGGCAGACGGAACACCGGGGAGCTGTTTTTT. Translation: CASSLGEGRRNTGELFF.

This chain links TRBV21-1 with TRBJ1-5; TRBD1, the table's D call, lacks a check against the DNA. TRBV21-1 constitutes a pseudogene. This CDR3 is 21 amino acids long. This chain's CDR3 is CASSKALFWSQGADSNQPQHF. CDR3 in DNA: TGTGCCAGCAGCAAAGCGCTTTTTTGGTCGCAGGGGGCGGACAGCAATCAGCCCCAGCATTTT.

Only one count was recorded for this clone. This sequence joins TRBV5-1 and TRBJ2-2; D may be TRBD2 (5 bases). The CDR3 contains 14 residues. Germline V lookup: CDR1 SGHRS, CDR2 YFSETQ. Trimming took off 0 bases at V and 5 bases at J, with 8 bases between the two ends. The CDR3 spells CASSLAGGTGELFF. In DNA form, the CDR3 reads TGCGCCAGCAGCTTGGCCGGAGGAACCGGGGAGCTGTTTTTT. The full variable domain, its missing parts supplied by reference TRBV5-1 and TRBJ2-2, is KAGVTQTPRYLIKTRGQQVTLSCSPISGHRSVSWYQQTPGQGLQFLFEYFSETQRNKGNFPGRFSGRQFSNSRSEMNVSTLELGDSALYLCASSLAGGTGELFFGEGSRLTVL.

The genes are TRBV10-2 and TRBJ2-7; 10 positions agree with TRBD2. The V gene's germline CDR1 is WSHSY and CDR2 SAAADI. V lost 0 bases and J lost 5; bases outside the gene matches: 13. The CDR3 sequence is 18 residues long. The CDR3 region has the DNA TGCGCCAGCAGTGAGTCGACACTGCTAGCGGGAGAAGGGAACGAGCAGTACTTC. Translating gives CASSESTLLAGEGNEQYF.

The V call is TRBV28, the J call TRBJ1-1; 7 positions match TRBD1. Germline V gene data show CDR1 as MDHEN and CDR2 as SYDVKM. The CDR3 is made up of 12 amino acids. With V trimmed by 3 bases and J by 14 bases, 9 bases remained unmatched. The CDR3 coding sequence is TGTGCCAGCAGTTTCTGGGGGGACAGCGAATTCTTT. Its translation is CASSFWGDSEFF. Full variable domain (missing parts from reference TRBV28 and TRBJ1-1): DVKVTQSSRYLVKRTGEKVFLECVQDMDHENMFWYRQDPGLGLRLIYFSYDVKMKEKGDIPEGYSVSREKKERFSLILESASTNQTSMYLCASSFWGDSEFFGQGTRLTVV.

This sequence joins TRBV11-2 and TRBJ2-3; D is unresolved. V was pared by 3 bases and J by 1 base, with 11 bases between. The CDR3 runs to 15 residues. The germline V gene encodes CDR1 SGHAT and CDR2 FQNNGV. The CDR3 sequence: CASSFGPEGTDTQYF. The CDR3 DNA is TGTGCCAGCAGCTTTGGTCCCGAGGGCACAGATACGCAGTATTTT. Using reference TRBV11-2 and TRBJ2-3 for the parts outside the CDR3, the full variable domain is EAGVAQSPRYKIIEKRQSVAFWCNPISGHATLYWYQQILGQGPKLLIQFQNNGVVDDSQLPKDRFSAERLKGVDSTLKIQPAKLEDSAVYLCASSFGPEGTDTQYFGPGTRLTVL.

The chain has TRBV5-5 and TRBJ2-3; 8 bases are shared with TRBD1. This CDR3 is built from 17 residues. J lost 6 bases, V lost 3 bases, and 15 bases had no gene match. Germline V gene sequence: CDR1 SGHKS, CDR2 YYEKEE (reference sequence). CDR3 in amino acids: CASSSRAGTGFWDTQYF. The CDR3 DNA reads TGTGCCAGCAGCTCTCGGGCAGGGACAGGCTTTTGGGATACGCAGTATTTT.

The chain has TRBV19 and TRBJ1-5, with 11 bases that match TRBD1. J was trimmed by 12 bases and V by 10 bases; bases with no gene match: 14. Germline lookup yields CDR1 LNHDA and CDR2 SQIVND (reference sequence). This CDR3 is built from 14 residues. This CDR3 is CATKGQGAFVDQHF. DNA of the CDR3: TGTGCCACTAAAGGACAGGGGGCGTTTGTGGACCAGCATTTT.

The gene calls are TRBV6-4 and TRBJ1-4, with TRBD1 identical over 8 bases. V was pared by 2 bases and J by 0 bases, with 8 bases of the junction left unmatched. This CDR3 region has 18 residues. Germline V gives CDR1 MRHNA, CDR2 SNTAGT. The CDR3 nucleotides read TGTGCCAGCAGTGACGGACAGGGAACCCTAGCAACTAATGAAAAACTGTTTTTT. This sequence encodes CASSDGQGTLATNEKLFF.

The J gene is TRBJ2-7, the V gene TRBV7-9, with a tentative D call TRBD1 (5 bases). The CDR3 totals 15 residues. From germline, CDR1 is SEHNR and CDR2 FQNEAQ (reference sequence). Trimming shortened V by 0 bases and J by 2 bases, and 11 bases separated the two germline ends. Written as DNA, the CDR3 is TGTGCCAGCAGCTTAGCGAGGTCAGGGCCCTACGAGCAGTACTTC. Its translation: CASSLARSGPYEQYF.

The chain's CDR3 is CASSEGPSNTEAFF. Written as DNA, the CDR3 is TGCGCCAGCAGCGAGGGCCCCTCTAACACTGAAGCTTTCTTT. The chain carries TRBV5-1 and TRBJ1-1, with D unresolved. This CDR3 comprises 14 residues. Trimming cost V 4 bases and J 2 bases, with 12 bases left between them. Looked up from germline, CDR1 is SGHRS and CDR2 is YFSETQ.

The genes are TRBV7-6 and TRBJ1-2, with D possibly matching TRBD1 (5 bases). V was trimmed by 5 bases and J by 3 bases, leaving 19 bases between them. The CDR3 extends over 16 amino acids. Germline CDR1 SGHVS, CDR2 FNYEAQ. The CDR3 is CASSVPRGGAYYGYTF. The CDR3 nucleotides read TGTGCCAGCAGCGTCCCCCGTGGCGGGGCCTACTATGGCTACACCTTC.